These 26 T cell receptor beta chains were all obtained from the same sample, sequenced in a study of a mutant IDH1 vaccine in newly diagnosed glioma. For these receptors, no antigen is known. Time point described: week 11, during vaccination. Alongside topical imiquimod, each dose of vaccine comprised 300 ug of mutant IDH1 20-mer peptide. Sequencing used immunoSEQ multiplex PCR; TCRdb keeps in-frame clones, though not all of them. The sample records about 36,000 clones, over 70% being singletons. Source: peripheral blood mononuclear cells (PBMCs), taken from a glioma patient whose treatment included an IDH1 peptide vaccine. These receptors originate from a woman aged 25 to 45 with glioma. Some clones in this sample may be carry-over from other donors' samples.

The chain uses TRBV12-5 and TRBJ1-3; D remains unclear. This CDR3 has 12 residues. V was shortened by 3 bases and J by 3 bases, with 3 bases between the two germline ends. Germline loops: CDR1 LGHNT, CDR2 FRNRAP. CDR3 sequence (DNA): TGTGCTAGTGGTTTAGGTGGAAACACCATATATTTT. It translates to CASGLGGNTIYF. Variable domain in full (rest from reference TRBV12-5 and TRBJ1-3): DARVTQTPRHKVTEMGQEVTMRCQPILGHNTVFWYRQTMMQGLELLAYFRNRAPLDDSGMPKDRFSAEMPDATLATLKIQPSEPRDSAVYFCASGLGGNTIYFGEGSWLTVV.

This clone was observed a handful of times. The gene calls are TRBV5-4 and TRBJ1-1; 7 bases fit TRBD1. Germline CDR1 SGHNT, CDR2 YYREEE (reference sequence). Trimming took 4 bases from V and 1 from J; bases not matched to a gene: 4. CDR3 size: 14 residues. CDR3 DNA sequence: TGTGCCAGCAGCCGGGACAGCAGGAACACTGAAGCTTTCTTT. Translating gives CASSRDSRNTEAFF.

The chain couples TRBV19 to TRBJ2-3; 9 positions agree with TRBD2. The CDR3 runs to 14 residues. The germline V gene has CDR1 LNHDA and CDR2 SQIVND (reference sequence). Trimming took 6 bases from V and 3 from J; bases not matched to a gene: 4. DNA of the CDR3: TGTGCCAGTAGGGTAGCGGGAGAGACAGATACGCAGTATTTT. As protein: CASRVAGETDTQYF.

V usage is TRBV6-1 and J usage is TRBJ2-1; D unclear. CDR1 is MNHNS and CDR2 is SASEGT in the germline V gene. The CDR3 extends over 15 amino acids. V dropped 2 bases and J dropped 0 bases, with 8 bases sitting between them. The CDR3 DNA follows: TGTGCCAGCAGTGAAAAGCGCAGCTCCTACAATGAGCAGTTCTTC. As protein: CASSEKRSSYNEQFF.

The rearrangement links TRBV6-5 to TRBJ2-6; D gene unclear. This CDR3 spans 14 amino acids. Trimming removed 7 bases at V and 0 bases at J, with 7 bases between. Germline CDR1 reads MNHEY; CDR2 reads SVGAGI. CDR3 in amino acids: CASTRVSGANVLTF. In DNA, the CDR3 is TGTGCCAGCACCCGAGTCTCTGGGGCCAACGTCCTGACTTTC.

This clone was detected once. This chain connects TRBV10-3 to TRBJ1-1, with a weak D call TRBD1 (6 bases). Germline CDR1 and CDR2: ENHRY and SYGVKD. V shed 10 bases and J shed 1 base, with 16 bases lying between them. The CDR3 is made up of 14 amino acids. The CDR3 reads CATLGAGANTEAFF. CDR3 bases: TGTGCCACCCTAGGGGCAGGGGCGAACACTGAAGCTTTCTTT.

The V and J genes are TRBV5-6 and TRBJ2-1; the match to TRBD2 covers 10 bases. CDR3 length: 15 amino acids. V shed 4 bases, J shed 3 bases, and the junction held 4 bases outside the gene matches. Germline values: CDR1 SGHDT, CDR2 YYEEEE. The CDR3 DNA follows: TGTGCCAGCAGCCATCGGACTAGCGGCTACAATGAGCAGTTCTTC. This encodes CASSHRTSGYNEQFF.

This clone was seen a few times. The chain combines TRBV2 with TRBJ1-1; TRBD1 matches at 7 bases. The CDR3 totals 15 residues. CDR1 and CDR2 from the germline V gene are SNHLY and FYNNEI. V lost 5 bases to trimming and J lost 1 base; unmatched junction nucleotides: 7. As DNA, the CDR3 is TGTGCCAGCAGTCCCCATACAGGGGCGAACACTGAAGCTTTCTTT. This codes for CASSPHTGANTEAFF.

The chain couples TRBV12-1 to TRBJ1-1; the D call TRBD1 from the table was never checked on the DNA. TRBV12-1 is designated a pseudogene. The CDR3 has 16 amino acids. The CDR3 DNA follows: TGTGCCAGCAGTCGGAGGGGGCGCGAGAGGAACACTGAAGCTTTCTTT. This codes for CASSRRGRERNTEAFF.

The V gene is TRBV27, the J gene TRBJ2-2, with D perhaps given as TRBD1 or TRBD2 (6 bases each). Trimming removed 5 bases at V and 4 bases at J, with 14 bases between. Per the germline V gene, CDR1 is MNHEY and CDR2 is SMNVEV (reference sequence). The CDR3 spans 15 residues. The CDR3 spells CASSPRGDLTGELFF. The CDR3 DNA reads as TGTGCCAGCAGTCCTAGGGGGGATCTCACCGGGGAGCTGTTTTTT.

J is TRBJ1-4 and V is TRBV19; 9 bases are shared with TRBD1. In germline, CDR1 is LNHDA, CDR2 SQIVND (reference sequence). There are 14 residues in the CDR3. V lost 10 bases to trimming and J lost 6 bases; unmatched junction nucleotides: 9. CDR3 sequence reads: CATTKRTGDEKLFF. The DNA of the CDR3 is TGTGCCACCACCAAAAGGACAGGGGATGAAAAACTGTTTTTT.

V gene TRBV18 combines with J gene TRBJ2-1; 9 bases are a match to TRBD1. V was pared by 3 bases and J by 5 bases, with 5 bases of the junction left unmatched. Germline V gene data show CDR1 as KGHSH and CDR2 as LQKENI. The CDR3 is 15 amino acids. As DNA, the CDR3 is TGTGCCAGCTCACCCCACAGGGGGCGCAACAATGAGCAGTTCTTC. It translates to CASSPHRGRNNEQFF.

The chain is built from TRBV6-5 and TRBJ2-1, with TRBD2 as a possible D gene (5 bases). V was pared by 8 bases and J by 1 base, with 9 bases between. This CDR3 has 13 residues. Germline CDR1 MNHEY, CDR2 SVGAGI. DNA of the CDR3: TGTGCCAGCGCCCGGAGGTCCTACAATGAGCAGTTCTTC. The encoded protein is CASARRSYNEQFF.

This chain connects TRBV28 to TRBJ1-4; the D gene is possibly TRBD1 (5 bases). Trimming removed 5 bases at V and 6 bases at J, with 16 bases between. Germline V gene sequence: CDR1 MDHEN, CDR2 SYDVKM. CDR3 length: 15 residues. The CDR3 loop reads CASSPDGRGDEKLFF. For the CDR3, the DNA is TGTGCCAGCAGTCCCGACGGAAGGGGAGATGAAAAACTGTTTTTT.

The V gene is TRBV5-6, the J gene TRBJ2-7; 14 nucleotides line up with TRBD2. This CDR3 comprises 17 residues. The V segment lost 0 bases and the J segment 4 bases; nucleotides outside the gene matches: 6. Germline values: CDR1 SGHDT, CDR2 YYEEEE. CDR3 nucleotide sequence: TGTGCCAGCAGCTTGGGACTAGCGGGAGGGCCCTCTTACGAGCAGTACTTC. It is translated as CASSLGLAGGPSYEQYF.

The J gene is TRBJ2-7, the V gene TRBV6-1, with D perhaps matching TRBD2 (5 bases). The V end lost 6 bases, the J end lost 0 bases, and 9 bases lay between the germline ends. CDR1 MNHNS and CDR2 SASEGT come from the germline V gene. This CDR3 has 13 amino acids. CDR3 DNA: TGTGCCAGCAGAGCCCGGGGCTCCTACGAGCAGTACTTC. Translated: CASRARGSYEQYF.

On this clone: Mismatch with germline at one junction end may stem from a read error. The J gene is TRBJ1-1, the V gene TRBV7-7; TRBD1 matches 10 bases. The CDR3 is 16 residues long. Per germline, CDR1 SSHAT and CDR2 FNYEAQ (reference sequence). In DNA form, the CDR3 reads TGTGCTAGCAGCTTAAACCCGGGACAGGGGCGTACTGAAGCTTTCTTT. This gives the protein CASSLNPGQGRTEAFF.

The chain is built from TRBV5-1 and TRBJ2-5, with D possibly TRBD2 on 6 matching bases. This CDR3 is built from 15 residues. V lost 1 base and J lost 3, with 13 bases in between. The germline V gene encodes CDR1 SGHRS and CDR2 YFSETQ. This CDR3 reads CASSLQRGGKETQYF. CDR3 bases: TGCGCCAGCAGCTTGCAGCGCGGAGGGAAAGAGACCCAGTACTTC.

This clone showed up just a few times. This chain joins TRBV18 and TRBJ2-7, with D perhaps TRBD1 or TRBD2 (5 bases each). V shed 1 base and J shed 4 bases, with 8 bases lying between them. Germline CDR1 KGHSH, CDR2 LQKENI. The CDR3 totals 13 residues. The CDR3 DNA sequence: TGTGCCAGCTCACCACAGGGACGGTACGAGCAGTACTTC. This gives the protein CASSPQGRYEQYF.

Only a few counts were recorded for this clone. This chain links TRBV29-1 with TRBJ1-2; D is unclear. CDR3 length: 12 residues. The germline V and J ends were trimmed by 4 bases and 6 bases, with 12 bases remaining between them. Germline CDR1 reads SQVTM; CDR2 reads ANQGSEA. Here the CDR3 reads CSVVKGADGYTF. The CDR3 DNA follows: TGCAGCGTTGTTAAGGGAGCGGATGGCTACACCTTC.

CDR3 DNA: TGTGCCAGCAGCGTAGGGGGCAACACTGAAGCTTTCTTT. Translation: CASSVGGNTEAFF. The chain employs TRBV6-5 and TRBJ1-1; the match to TRBD1 covers 7 bases. CDR3 length: 13 amino acids. Germline V gene sequence: CDR1 MNHEY, CDR2 SVGAGI. With 6 bases clipped from V and 2 bases from J, the junction kept 3 bases outside the gene matches.

This chain joins TRBV10-1 and TRBJ1-1; 7 bases are shared with TRBD1. Germline V gives CDR1 WNHNN, CDR2 SYGVQD (reference sequence). The CDR3 is 14 residues long. The V gene end was trimmed by 5 bases and the J gene end by 4 bases; junction bases not matched to a gene: 7. The CDR3 DNA reads as TGCGCCAGCAGTCTGACAGGGCTGGGCACTGAAGCTTTCTTT. This encodes CASSLTGLGTEAFF.

This clone was recorded a few times. The V call is TRBV11-2, the J call TRBJ2-7; 10 nucleotides line up with TRBD2. The V segment lost 5 bases and the J segment 4 bases; nucleotides outside the gene matches: 8. CDR3 length: 15 amino acids. The germline V gene encodes CDR1 SGHAT and CDR2 FQNNGV. As DNA, the CDR3 is TGTGCCAGCAGCCTCAAACGGACTAGCGGTTACGAGCAGTACTTC. As protein: CASSLKRTSGYEQYF.

The V and J genes are TRBV11-2 and TRBJ1-1; D is ambiguous. There are 15 residues in the CDR3. CDR1 and CDR2 from the germline V gene are SGHAT and FQNNGV. The V end lost 5 bases, the J end lost 3 bases, and 16 bases lay between the germline ends. The CDR3 DNA reads as TGTGCCAGCAGCGAATCCGGGCCCCGAGACACTGAAGCTTTCTTT. It codes for CASSESGPRDTEAFF.

The V gene is TRBV5-1, the J gene TRBJ2-5; a possible D gene is TRBD1 (6 bases). This CDR3 comprises 15 residues. The germline V gene encodes CDR1 SGHRS and CDR2 YFSETQ. V lost 0 bases and J lost 1, with 10 bases in between. The CDR3 sequence: CASSLVQGSQETQYF. The CDR3 DNA follows: TGCGCCAGCAGCTTGGTACAGGGCTCCCAAGAGACCCAGTACTTC.

This chain connects TRBV7-8 to TRBJ1-5; 9 bases are shared with TRBD1. This CDR3 has 13 residues. Trimming removed 8 bases from V and 7 bases from J; junction bases left unmatched: 6. Germline CDR1 is SGHVS and CDR2 is FQNEAQ. CDR3 DNA sequence: TGTGCCAGCTGTCGGGGACAGGGCCAGCCCCAGCATTTT. The encoded protein is CASCRGQGQPQHF.